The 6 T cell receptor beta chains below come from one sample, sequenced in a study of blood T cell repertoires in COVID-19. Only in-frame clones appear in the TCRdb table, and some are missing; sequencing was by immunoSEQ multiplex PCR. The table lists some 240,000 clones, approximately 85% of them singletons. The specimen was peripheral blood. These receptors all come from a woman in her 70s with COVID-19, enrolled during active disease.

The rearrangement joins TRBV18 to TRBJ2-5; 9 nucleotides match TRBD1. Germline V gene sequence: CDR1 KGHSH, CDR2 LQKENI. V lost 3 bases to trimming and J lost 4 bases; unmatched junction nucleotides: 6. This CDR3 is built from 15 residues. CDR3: CASSPLNRGRETQYF. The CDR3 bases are TGTGCCAGCTCACCCCTAAACAGGGGGCGAGAGACCCAGTACTTC. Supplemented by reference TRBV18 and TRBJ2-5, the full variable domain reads NAGVMQNPRHLVRRRGQEARLRCSPMKGHSHVYWYRQLPEEGLKFMVYLQKENIIDESGMPKERFSAEFPKEGPSILRIQQVVRGDSAAYFCASSPLNRGRETQYFGPGTRLLVL.

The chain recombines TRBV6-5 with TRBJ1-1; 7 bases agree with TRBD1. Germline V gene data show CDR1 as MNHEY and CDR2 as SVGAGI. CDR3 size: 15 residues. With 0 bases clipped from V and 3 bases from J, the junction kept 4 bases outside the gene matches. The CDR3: CASSYSRGQHTEAFF. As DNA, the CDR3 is TGTGCCAGCAGTTACTCGAGGGGACAGCACACTGAAGCTTTCTTT.

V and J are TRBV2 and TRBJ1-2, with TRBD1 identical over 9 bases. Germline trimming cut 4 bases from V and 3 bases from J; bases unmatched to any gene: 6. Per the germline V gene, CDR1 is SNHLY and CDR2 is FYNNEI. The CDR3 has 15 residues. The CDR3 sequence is CASSVGDRADYGYTF. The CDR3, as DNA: TGTGCCAGCAGTGTGGGGGACAGGGCTGACTATGGCTACACCTTC.

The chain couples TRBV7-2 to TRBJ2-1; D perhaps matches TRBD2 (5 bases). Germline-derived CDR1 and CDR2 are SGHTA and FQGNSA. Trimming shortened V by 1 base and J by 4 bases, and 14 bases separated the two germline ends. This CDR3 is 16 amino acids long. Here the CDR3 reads CASSLGGAVGYNEQFF. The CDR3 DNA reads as TGTGCCAGCAGCTTAGGGGGAGCCGTGGGGTACAATGAGCAGTTCTTC.

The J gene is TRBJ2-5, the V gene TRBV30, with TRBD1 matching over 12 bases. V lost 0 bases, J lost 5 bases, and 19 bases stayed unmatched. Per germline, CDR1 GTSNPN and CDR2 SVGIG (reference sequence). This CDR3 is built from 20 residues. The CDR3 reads CAWSVLYRAPGQGADETQYF. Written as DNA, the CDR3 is TGTGCCTGGAGTGTCCTGTACCGCGCGCCGGGACAGGGGGCGGATGAGACCCAGTACTTC.

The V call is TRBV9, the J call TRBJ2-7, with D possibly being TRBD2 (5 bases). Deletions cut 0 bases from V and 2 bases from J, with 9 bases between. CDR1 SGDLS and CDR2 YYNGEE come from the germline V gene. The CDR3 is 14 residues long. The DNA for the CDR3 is TGTGCCAGCAGCGTAGGGGCGACTACCTACGAGCAGTACTTC. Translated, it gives CASSVGATTYEQYF.